This is a list of T cell receptor beta chains from one sample in a study of shared clonotypes between healthy human individuals. The protocol was immunoSEQ multiplex PCR, while the TCRdb copy is restricted to in-frame clones and leaves out a portion. The sample lists hundreds of thousands of clones, approximately 79% occurring once. The sequenced sample was memory CD4+ T cells sorted from blood. The origin of the receptors is a woman aged 25 to 45 in good health. The CDR3 runs from the conserved cysteine through the conserved F or W. D genes are given only for firm matches.

TRBJ2-7,TRBV10-1,TRBD2,CAAGGSGNEQYF
TRBJ2-1,TRBV19,NA,CASTKTGLGNEQFF
TRBJ2-1,TRBV18,TRBD1,CASSPYGTGEYNEQFF
TRBJ2-4,TRBV5-6,NA,CASSLAVFVAQYF
TRBJ2-1,TRBV30,TRBD1,CAWSRGGKGEQFF
TRBJ1-1,TRBV30,TRBD1,CAWSWTGAWNTEAFF
TRBJ1-1,TRBV10-2,NA,CASSENQGTTEAFF
TRBJ2-1,TRBV27,NA,CASSLRGGGRSSSYNEQFF
TRBJ1-6,TRBV4-1,TRBD1,CASSQDPTGGTNSPLHF
TRBJ2-1,TRBV2,TRBD1,CASSLDRASEQFF
TRBJ1-5,TRBV7-8,NA,CASSPDATGRNQPQHF
TRBJ2-1,TRBV11-2,TRBD2,CASSLGSSGGLNEQFF
TRBJ1-5,TRBV7-8,TRBD1,CASSSLGQGHNQPQHF
TRBJ2-7,TRBV19,TRBD2,CASSIGTSVTYEQYF
TRBJ2-3,TRBV7-9,TRBD2,CASSPGLVVTDTQYF
TRBJ2-1,TRBV11-3,TRBD2,CASSLEGVGRANNEQFF
TRBJ2-1,TRBV18,NA,CASSPHPYNEQFF
TRBJ1-5,TRBV5-1,TRBD1,CASSPGQMSNQPQHF
TRBJ2-5,TRBV7-9,TRBD2,CASSLSGRAETQYF
TRBJ2-3,TRBV5-1,NA,CASSLVGGRVDTQYF
TRBJ2-1,TRBV6-1,TRBD2,CASSEVLAGGGEQFF
TRBJ2-7,TRBV19,NA,CASSTQGHEQYF
TRBJ2-1,TRBV11-2,TRBD1,CASSSSGGDSYNEQFF
TRBJ2-7,TRBV2,NA,CASSRDGGPTYEQYF
TRBJ2-5,TRBV2,NA,CASSQTSITQYF